These 5 T cell receptor beta chains came from one sample sequenced in a study of blood T cell repertoires in COVID-19. Sequenced by immunoSEQ multiplex PCR; TCRdb stores in-frame clones only, minus some. The top ten hold 4% to 5% of the sample, which has tens of thousands of clones, around 85% seen once. The material sequenced was peripheral blood. The source is a man between 60 and 75 years old with acute or convalescent COVID-19.

This rearrangement joins TRBV5-1 to TRBJ1-2, with 7 bases fitting TRBD1. Germline values: CDR1 SGHRS, CDR2 YFSETQ. V shed 3 bases, J shed 8 bases, and the junction held 10 bases outside the gene matches. The CDR3 length is 14 residues. The CDR3 DNA is TGCGCCAGCAGCTCGACAGGGTCCTGGGGCGGCTACACCTTC. Protein product: CASSSTGSWGGYTF. Looking up the rest from reference TRBV5-1 and TRBJ1-2 gives the full variable domain: KAGVTQTPRYLIKTRGQQVTLSCSPISGHRSVSWYQQTPGQGLQFLFEYFSETQRNKGNFPGRFSGRQFSNSRSEMNVSTLELGDSALYLCASSSTGSWGGYTFGSGTRLTVV.

The chain combines TRBV27 with TRBJ2-7, with 12 nucleotides matching TRBD2. Germline V gene lookup returns CDR1 MNHEY and CDR2 SMNVEV (reference sequence). After removal of 5 bases from V and 2 bases from J, the junction contained 7 bases not matched to a gene. The CDR3 totals 16 residues. The DNA for the CDR3 is TGTGCCAGCAGTATCGGGACTAGCGGGTCCACCTACGAGCAGTACTTC. Its protein product is CASSIGTSGSTYEQYF.

In its sample, this clone was seen a few times. V is TRBV28 and J is TRBJ1-5; D is unclear. Between the trimmed V and J ends, which lost 2 bases and 1 base, there was a span of 12 bases. Germline assignment: CDR1 MDHEN and CDR2 SYDVKM. This CDR3 is 16 amino acids long. The CDR3 reads CASSLKPAWSNQPQHF. DNA of the CDR3: TGTGCCAGCAGTTTAAAACCCGCGTGGAGCAATCAGCCCCAGCATTTT.

V and J are TRBV5-1 and TRBJ2-3; 13 bases map to TRBD2. The junction had 4 bases not matched to a gene; V was cut back by 5 bases and J by 4 bases. Germline-derived CDR1 and CDR2 are SGHRS and YFSETQ. There are 15 residues in the CDR3. Here the CDR3 DNA reads TGCGCCAGCAGACTAGCGGGAGGGGTGGCAGATACGCAGTATTTT. Translating gives CASRLAGGVADTQYF.

V and J are TRBV2 and TRBJ2-3; TRBD2 aligns across 8 bases. This CDR3 is built from 17 residues. Per the germline V gene, CDR1 is SNHLY and CDR2 is FYNNEI. Trimming removed 7 bases from V and 0 bases from J; junction bases left unmatched: 12. CDR3 DNA: TGTGCCAGCATCTTCGACGGGGGGGCCCGTAGCACAGATACGCAGTATTTT. Its protein is CASIFDGGARSTDTQYF.